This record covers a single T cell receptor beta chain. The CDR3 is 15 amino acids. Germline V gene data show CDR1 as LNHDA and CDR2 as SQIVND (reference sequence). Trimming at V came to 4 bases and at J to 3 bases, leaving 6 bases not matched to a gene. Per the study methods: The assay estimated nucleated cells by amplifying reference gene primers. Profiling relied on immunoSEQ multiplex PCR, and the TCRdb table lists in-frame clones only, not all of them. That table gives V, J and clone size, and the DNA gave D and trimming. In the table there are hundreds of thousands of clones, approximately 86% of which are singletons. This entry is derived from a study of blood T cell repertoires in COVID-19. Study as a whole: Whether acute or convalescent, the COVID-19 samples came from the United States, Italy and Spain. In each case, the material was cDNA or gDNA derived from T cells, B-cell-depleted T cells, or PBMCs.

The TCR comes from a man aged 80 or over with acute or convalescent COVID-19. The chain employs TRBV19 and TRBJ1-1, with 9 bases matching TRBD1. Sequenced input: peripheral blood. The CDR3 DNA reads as TGTGCCAGTAGTACTATACAGGGGGCGGACACTGAAGCTTTCTTT. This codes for CASSTIQGADTEAFF.